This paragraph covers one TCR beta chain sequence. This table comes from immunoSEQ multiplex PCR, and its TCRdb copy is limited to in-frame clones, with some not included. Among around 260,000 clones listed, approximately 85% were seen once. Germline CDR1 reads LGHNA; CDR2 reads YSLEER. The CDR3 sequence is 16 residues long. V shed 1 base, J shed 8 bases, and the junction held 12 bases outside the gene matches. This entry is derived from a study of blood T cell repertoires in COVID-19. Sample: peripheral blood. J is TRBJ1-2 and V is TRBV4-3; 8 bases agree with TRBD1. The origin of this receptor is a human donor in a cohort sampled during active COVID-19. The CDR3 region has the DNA TGCGCCAGCAGCCAAGGGACGGGCAGGGGGCGTTGGGGCTACACCTTC. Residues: CASSQGTGRGRWGYTF.